The present TCR beta chain was sequenced within a study of cytomegalovirus exposure and HLA in healthy donors (dated by TCRdb to about 2017). For the study in its entirety: An earlier analysis of approximately 590 of the donors reported 250 to 300 Gb of sequence data and roughly 100 million unique TCR beta sequences from some 180 million T cells. Because of strong linkage in the cohort, four to six DR-DQ haplotypes were treated as single units for association and clustering. Using immunosequencing, the study profiled T cell repertoires from about 650 subjects and related those repertoires to cytomegalovirus serostatus. All discovery cohort repertoires had been generated using a single sequencing platform. To predict cytomegalovirus infection status, the study combined high-throughput TCR immunosequencing, statistical association of individual TCRs with disease status, and machine learning. In a later analysis, previously published TCR beta repertoires from 500 to 750 donors were re-analyzed and high-resolution HLA genotyping was added so that TCR occurrence patterns could be studied. Along with the 666-subject first cohort, a separate validation cohort of over 90 different subjects was used. Alongside the repertoire data, information on donor age, sex, ethnicity and CMV serostatus was compiled. The study aimed to test whether signatures of past pathogen exposure could be identified by cataloging public T cell receptors. A later genetic analysis used genome-wide SNP genotypes for about 60% of the roughly 700 donors, treating that subset as a discovery cohort. Among some 410 genotyped donors of the cohort, an average of about 240,000 unique TCR beta nucleotide sequences were sequenced per donor, roughly 20% of them non-productive. HLA typing included class I and class II loci at four-digit resolution. To decide whether each TCR beta V gene segment behaved as functional or pseudogenic, an earlier analysis of fewer than 750 of the donors relied on high-throughput TCR beta sequencing. In the later analysis, no new phenotypic data were used to find candidate immune exposures; instead, reliance was placed on TCR beta sequences and their occurrence across donors. Of the approximately 400 genotyped donors, less than 90% were placed in the genetic ancestry cluster associated with self-reported Caucasian donors. An early release covering roughly 600 HLA-typed donors comprised roughly 300 gigabases of sequencing data and 65 million to 100 million unique TCR sequences. The number of donors typed differed by locus, with about 629-630 for A, B, C, DRB1 and DQB1, around 520 for DQA1, about 610 for DPA1, and about 450 for DPB1. General findings and caveats noted by the study authors: A later genetic analysis associated a missense DCLRE1C variant with V-gene and J-gene trimming of TCR beta chains, and an independent cohort replicated the association. Most TCR sequences were seen in very few donors, while some public TCRs were found in many individuals. A few of the identified cytomegalovirus-associated TCR beta chains were confirmed in vitro to be specific for cytomegalovirus antigens. In a later analysis, most CMV-associated TCR beta chains were found to appear HLA-restricted, with HLA associations seemingly driven largely by CMV exposure. A further reported finding was that TCR beta sequences accurately predicted the HLA-A and HLA-B alleles for most subjects in the first cohort. At a false discovery rate of 0.05, a later analysis linked some 18,000 TCR beta sequences to specific HLA alleles. The authors suggested that the approach could potentially be extended to other disease states and immunological phenotypes. Several of the top co-occurrence clusters appeared to be linked to parvovirus B19, influenza, CMV and Epstein-Barr virus, according to a later analysis. When HLA alleles, especially DR and DQ, strongly co-occurred, TCR associations were difficult to assign to individual alleles. According to a later genetic analysis, donors in an Asian-associated ancestry cluster had fewer N-insertions in productive TCRs than the approximately 650-donor mean. Some IMGT-functional V segments, including TRBV6-2 and TRBV6-3, could not be distinguished by the 87-base-pair reads and were therefore excluded. For the cohort, immune exposure information was limited to CMV serostatus. The sequencing pipeline was judged likely to have produced a cluster of highly shared sequence variants as a technical artifact. A total of 150 to 200 TCR beta chains were listed by the study as associated with cytomegalovirus. The classifier was reported to diagnose cytomegalovirus status with high specificity and sensitivity in both the original cohort and the validation cohort. The presence/absence analyses assumed that sequencing depth was roughly uniform across donors, and that assumption may not be true. Because some donors lacked HLA typing at each locus, the association tests relied only on the typed subset. This cohort had only TCR beta chains sequenced, and the lack of alpha or paired-chain data limited which features could be detected. In a later analysis, the rate of TCR association differed among HLA loci, with DRB1 alleles having the most associated TCRs and HLA-C alleles having the fewest. In a later analysis, HLA-associated TCR beta chains showed more clonal expansion and lower generation probabilities than non-associated chains that were equally common. Linkage disequilibrium might explain the correlated functional status among segregating V segments, but an unknown experimental factor could not be ruled out. Because counts were too low, 15 to 20 rarely observed V segments, including chromosome 9 orphons, were excluded from the earlier analysis of around 640 of the donors. An earlier analysis of 587 of the donors showed that most TCR beta V segments appeared in productive rearrangements either about 90% or about 30% of the time, which broadly matched IMGT annotations.

CDR1 and CDR2 are drawn from the germline V gene (reference sequence): LNHDA, SQIVND. V ends up 5 bases short and J 1 base short, with an unmatched junction base count of 2. The CDR3 starts with the cysteine, ends with the phenylalanine, and has 14 residues. This entry keeps only the CDR3 DNA: 42 bases, framed from base 1. This clone was recorded at least ten times. Its binding antigen is unknown. There are no base qualities to consult, and no much larger clone falls within one base. The cohort consisted of 600 to 700 healthy bone marrow donors. All cohort members were sampled while nominally healthy, although unrecorded immune exposures were likely present. The donor was CMV seropositive and was included in the group of 290 or so seropositive cohort members. Every donor gave a peripheral blood sample, and the peripheral blood mononuclear cells from that sample were used for TCR beta sequencing. Genomic DNA extraction from the blood cell samples was performed with the Qiagen DNeasy Blood Extraction Kit.

Libraries were built with the immunoSEQ multiplex PCR assay. The multiplex PCR relied on a mix of 60 forward primers for TCR Vbeta segments and 13 reverse primers for TCR Jbeta segments. The CDR3 region of rearranged TCR beta genes was amplified from genomic DNA by a multiplex PCR assay. The amplified TCR beta libraries were sequenced on the Illumina HiSeq System as 87-base-pair reads. In the original analysis: Across the 700 or so repertoires, a later analysis counted about 81 million unique TCR beta chains, some 11 million of which were shared by at least two donors. A nearest-neighbor algorithm error-corrected the raw reads and collapsed the reads into unique sequences, merging closely related sequences to remove PCR and sequencing errors. CDR3 sequences were aligned to IMGT reference sequences to assign V, D and J gene segments. Each retained sequence needed at least a six-nucleotide match to both a V gene segment and a J gene segment. A rearrangement counted as productive if the CDR3 had no stop codons and remained in frame with V and J, and every other rearrangement counted as non-productive. CDR3 was defined according to IMGT convention as the region running from the second conserved V-encoded cysteine to the conserved J-encoded phenylalanine. The earlier analysis of a few hundred of the donors excluded any sequence lacking an unambiguous match to a single V gene segment. An earlier analysis of fewer than 650 of the donors classified V segments as functional when productive rearrangements were above 56.7% and as segregating when the standard deviation between donors was above 5%. A statistical classification framework was built to diagnose cytomegalovirus status from the catalog of TCR beta chain sequences. V and J gene assignment, in a later analysis, came from comparing TCR nucleotide sequences with IMGT/GENE-DB human TR gene sequences. In a later analysis, CDR3 sequences and most-parsimonious VDJ recombination scenarios were assigned using the TCRdist pipeline. In a later analysis, each TCR beta chain was defined by its CDR3 amino acid sequence together with its V-gene family, and reads lacking a unique V-gene family were excluded. As a way to deal with suspected cross-contamination and a sequencing artifact, a later analysis dropped 500 to 700 nucleotide sequences that were highly shared and had low generation probability. For each public chain, a later analysis derived a clonal expansion index from normalized ranks of inferred template counts within each repertoire. A later analysis computed generation probabilities with a VDJ recombination model fitted to out-of-frame rearrangements, and checked the results against IGoR. A later analysis scored TCR-TCR, TCR-HLA and TCR-CMV co-occurrence with hypergeometric tests, applying a repertoire-size bias correction to TCR pairs. False discovery rates were estimated in a later analysis by permuting HLA or CMV assignments 20 times. In a later analysis, co-occurring TCRs were grouped with DBSCAN, and TCRdist sequence similarity was added when clustering was performed within HLA-allele-positive subsets. Repertoires with fewer than 30,000 or more than 120,000 public chains, plus five repertoires with anomalous nucleotide sharing, were excluded from co-occurrence clustering. What TCRdb holds here is the immuneACCESS table cut down to in-frame rearrangements. Part of the clones is not present; checked against another copy, under half of the missing clones reflect an unresolved V gene, and the others are unexplained. V, J and clone size reflect that table, while D and trimming were determined from the DNA. This sample lists more than 150,000 clones; over 70% were detected once. The ten largest clonotypes hold around 3.1% of the sample.

The clonotype originates from a woman aged 50 to 60 in good health and CMV-seropositive. The rearrangement joined TRBV19 to TRBJ2-3, with 8 central nucleotides matching TRBD2. The sample taken for sequencing was PBMCs. The encoded CDR3 is CASSWRGGTDTQYF. The DNA sequence is TGTGCCAGTAGTTGGCGGGGGGGCACAGATACGCAGTATTTT.